Listed here are 20 T cell receptor beta chains from one sample, sequenced in a study of blood T cell repertoires in COVID-19. Clones were sequenced by immunoSEQ multiplex PCR, and TCRdb holds only the in-frame ones, with some missing. Of around 150,000 clones in the sample, more than 80% were seen once. The sample taken for sequencing was peripheral blood. These receptors came from an older woman with COVID-19, enrolled during active disease.

The chain links TRBV5-6 to TRBJ2-2, with D tentatively TRBD1 (6 bases). This CDR3 has 16 amino acids. Per germline, CDR1 SGHDT and CDR2 YYEEEE. The V gene lost 5 bases and the J gene lost 10 bases, with 24 bases spanning the gap. The DNA for the CDR3 is TGTGCCAGCAGACTCATGGGGGCGCGGACTGGAGCGGAGCTGTTTTTT. As protein: CASRLMGARTGAELFF.

The CDR3: CASSYKTGGDEKLFF. The CDR3 region has the DNA TGCGCCAGCAGCTATAAGACAGGGGGCGATGAAAAACTGTTTTTT. The genes are TRBV5-1 and TRBJ1-4; 10 nucleotides line up with TRBD1. The trim removed 3 bases at V and 6 bases at J, leaving 5 bases unmatched. CDR3 length equals 15 residues. From germline, CDR1 is SGHRS and CDR2 YFSETQ.

The rearrangement links TRBV5-4 to TRBJ2-3, with 7 bases matching TRBD2. Germline V gives CDR1 SGHNT, CDR2 YYREEE (reference sequence). V lost 0 bases and J lost 6; bases outside the gene matches: 1. This CDR3 region has 13 residues. The CDR3 region is CASSLAGGDTQYF. The DNA for the CDR3 is TGTGCCAGCAGCTTGGCCGGGGGGGATACGCAGTATTTT.

This sequence joins TRBV27 and TRBJ1-2; maybe TRBD1 (6 bases). The CDR3 is 14 residues long. Between the trimmed V and J ends, which lost 5 bases and 4 bases, there was a span of 14 bases. CDR1 and CDR2 from the germline V gene are MNHEY and SMNVEV (reference sequence). CDR3: CASSPLDRSYGYTF. CDR3 bases: TGTGCCAGCAGTCCTCTAGACAGGAGCTATGGCTACACCTTC.

This sequence joins TRBV10-3 and TRBJ1-1, with D possibly matching TRBD1 (5 bases). V was cut by 7 bases and J by 14 bases, with 20 bases left in between. Per germline, CDR1 ENHRY and CDR2 SYGVKD. The CDR3 runs 12 residues. The chain's CDR3 is CAIMISVGQFFF. The CDR3 DNA sequence: TGTGCCATCATGATCTCGGTGGGGCAATTCTTCTTT.

The chain links TRBV19 to TRBJ1-4, with 7 nucleotides matching TRBD1. The CDR3 spans 13 residues. Trimming removed 11 bases from V and 7 bases from J; junction bases left unmatched: 10. In germline, CDR1 is LNHDA, CDR2 SQIVND (reference sequence). The CDR3 region is CAGSRGLSEKLFF. The DNA for the CDR3 is TGTGCCGGAAGTAGGGGGCTCTCTGAAAAACTGTTTTTT.

The chain carries TRBV19 and TRBJ1-1, with D unclear. The CDR3 runs 13 residues. Trimming took off 3 bases at V and 9 bases at J, with 14 bases between the two ends. Per the germline V gene, CDR1 is LNHDA and CDR2 is SQIVND (reference sequence). The CDR3 spells CASSIPRSSQAFF. The CDR3 bases are TGTGCCAGTAGTATCCCCCGGTCCTCACAAGCTTTCTTT. The full variable domain, its missing parts supplied by reference TRBV19 and TRBJ1-1, is DGGITQSPKYLFRKEGQNVTLSCEQNLNHDAMYWYRQDPGQGLRLIYYSQIVNDFQKGDIAEGYSVSREKKESFPLTVTSAQKNPTAFYLCASSIPRSSQAFFGQGTRLTVV.

The chain recombines TRBV2 with TRBJ1-1; no reliable D call. V was pared by 6 bases and J by 5 bases, with 16 bases between. CDR1 is SNHLY and CDR2 is FYNNEI in the germline V gene. This CDR3 spans 14 amino acids. CDR3 in amino acids: CASSPLQTVTEAFF. The CDR3 DNA is TGTGCCAGCAGCCCGCTTCAAACAGTTACTGAAGCTTTCTTT.

V and J are TRBV19 and TRBJ1-5; D not resolved. Germline CDR1 and CDR2: LNHDA and SQIVND (reference sequence). CDR3 length equals 13 residues. The V gene lost 7 bases and the J gene lost 6 bases, with 13 bases spanning the gap. The CDR3 DNA is TGTGCCAGTAAGGGAACCCGGGGTCAGCCCCAGCATTTT. Translated, it gives CASKGTRGQPQHF.

The chain recombines TRBV6-5 with TRBJ1-1; a possible D gene is TRBD1 (5 bases). CDR3 length equals 13 residues. Per the germline V gene, CDR1 is MNHEY and CDR2 is SVGAGI. V shed 2 bases and J shed 6 bases, with 10 bases lying between them. CDR3 in DNA: TGTGCCAGCAGTTACCGGCGGGGCTCTGAAGCTTTCTTT. This sequence encodes CASSYRRGSEAFF.

The chain employs TRBV6-4 and TRBJ2-3; D is unclear. Trimming stripped 6 bases from V and 0 bases from J, with 10 bases between. Looked up from germline, CDR1 is MRHNA and CDR2 is SNTAGT. The CDR3 totals 14 residues. This CDR3 reads CASREETSTDTQYF. CDR3 coding DNA: TGTGCCAGCAGAGAGGAGACTAGCACAGATACGCAGTATTTT.

The chain is built from TRBV7-2 and TRBJ1-6; D is possibly TRBD1 (5 bases). CDR3 length: 13 amino acids. Trimming removed 4 bases from V and 10 bases from J, with 11 bases in between. Germline CDR1 and CDR2: SGHTA and FQGNSA. The CDR3 loop reads CASSSRQLSPLHF. In nucleotides, the CDR3 is TGTGCCAGCAGCTCCAGACAGTTATCACCCCTCCACTTT. The variable domain in full, completed from reference TRBV7-2 and TRBJ1-6, reads GAGVSQSPSNKVTEKGKDVELRCDPISGHTALYWYRQSLGQGLEFLIYFQGNSAPDKSGLPSDRFSAERTGGSVSTLTIQRTQQEDSAVYLCASSSRQLSPLHFGNGTRLTVT.

V usage is TRBV19 and J usage is TRBJ1-2, with a tentative D call TRBD1 (6 bases). The germline CDR1 and CDR2 sequences are LNHDA and SQIVND (reference sequence). The germline V and J ends were trimmed by 6 bases and 4 bases, with 12 bases remaining between them. The CDR3 covers 13 residues. CDR3 coding DNA: TGTGCCAGTAGAGCACAGGGCCCCTATGGCTACACCTTC. This gives the protein CASRAQGPYGYTF.

The chain carries TRBV11-3 and TRBJ1-3; no definite D call. Germline V lookup: CDR1 SGHNT, CDR2 YENEEA. V lost 5 bases and J lost 4, with 15 bases in between. The CDR3 loop spans 15 amino acids. The chain's CDR3 is CASSLDSTKGNTIYF. The CDR3 DNA reads TGTGCCAGCAGCCTGGACTCCACGAAAGGAAACACCATATATTTT.

The rearrangement joins TRBV7-2 to TRBJ2-5; no definite D call. CDR3 size: 15 residues. Looked up from germline, CDR1 is SGHTA and CDR2 is FQGNSA. With 7 bases removed from V and 2 bases from J, the gap between germline ends came to 17 bases. Written as DNA, the CDR3 is TGTGCCAGCAACCCGCAGGTTGGAAAGCAAGAGACCCAGTACTTC. It encodes CASNPQVGKQETQYF. The full variable domain, with the rest looked up from reference TRBV7-2 and TRBJ2-5, is GAGVSQSPSNKVTEKGKDVELRCDPISGHTALYWYRQSLGQGLEFLIYFQGNSAPDKSGLPSDRFSAERTGGSVSTLTIQRTQQEDSAVYLCASNPQVGKQETQYFGPGTRLLVL.

The chain combines TRBV9 with TRBJ1-2; D is possibly TRBD1 (6 bases). V lost 4 bases to trimming and J lost 8 bases, with 18 bases between them. The CDR3 covers 14 residues. Per the germline V gene, CDR1 is SGDLS and CDR2 is YYNGEE. The CDR3 DNA sequence: TGTGCCAGCAGCCAACGCTACAGGGCCGGGGGCTACACCTTC. Encoded protein: CASSQRYRAGGYTF.

The genes are TRBV10-3 and TRBJ2-1; 10 positions match TRBD2. The CDR3 consists of 19 residues. V lost 3 bases and J lost 0; bases outside the gene matches: 11. The germline gives CDR1 ENHRY, CDR2 SYGVKD. CDR3 residues: CAISDLSGGLASSYNEQFF. DNA of the CDR3: TGTGCCATCAGTGATCTTAGCGGGGGGCTTGCGAGCTCCTACAATGAGCAGTTCTTC.

This chain links TRBV5-1 with TRBJ2-5; D unresolved. The germline V gene encodes CDR1 SGHRS and CDR2 YFSETQ. V was clipped by 2 bases and J by 7 bases, with 15 bases between them. CDR3 size: 14 residues. In DNA form, the CDR3 reads TGCGCCAGCAGCTTAACACCTGAAAGTGGGACCCAGTACTTC. Protein: CASSLTPESGTQYF. The whole variable domain, filled in from reference TRBV5-1 and TRBJ2-5, reads KAGVTQTPRYLIKTRGQQVTLSCSPISGHRSVSWYQQTPGQGLQFLFEYFSETQRNKGNFPGRFSGRQFSNSRSEMNVSTLELGDSALYLCASSLTPESGTQYFGPGTRLLVL.

This sequence joins TRBV6-2 or TRBV6-3 and TRBJ2-5; 9 bases map to TRBD2. J gave up 3 bases and V 4 bases, and 15 bases lay outside the gene matches. In germline, CDR1 is MNHEY, CDR2 SVGEGT. The length of the CDR3 is 18 residues. CDR3 region: CASSSYSGGLKLKETQYF. The CDR3 region has the DNA TGTGCCAGCAGTTCGTATAGCGGGGGTCTCAAGTTGAAAGAGACCCAGTACTTC.

V and J are TRBV5-1 and TRBJ1-3, with 9 nucleotides matching TRBD1. This CDR3 is 17 amino acids long. Germline values: CDR1 SGHRS, CDR2 YFSETQ. V gave up 10 bases and J gave up 1 base; unmatched junction bases: 15. CDR3 sequence (DNA): TGCGCCGGCTACGTCCCGGGACAGGGTTTATCTGGAAACACCATATATTTT. This gives the protein CAGYVPGQGLSGNTIYF.